This T cell receptor (beta chain) is from a study of T cells in Graves' hyperthyroidism and ophthalmopathy. Points on this clonotype: Its antigen is still unknown. The germline gene is not matched at one end of the junction; a read error may be the cause.

With a duration under 2 months, the hyperthyroidism was newly diagnosed in patients aged 18 to 65. Clinical symptoms, serum thyroxine, TRAb, thyroid ultrasound and orbital computed tomography informed diagnoses. RNA transcripts served as the template for amplifying TCR beta CDR3 regions. A first-round RT-PCR of the TCR CDR3 used the HTBI primer set. A single record per CDR3 protein comes from TCRdb applying MiXCR to the multiplex PCR reads. The table shows 600,000 to 650,000 distinct CDR3 sequences, with roughly 16% occurring only once. This CDR3 is built from 16 residues. Per germline, CDR1 MNHEY and CDR2 SMNVEV (reference sequence). General study results and limits: Before onset, ophthalmopathy was predicted by the model a median around 6 months earlier.

This sequence originates from a woman in her 30s with Graves' hyperthyroidism. J is TRBJ1-5 and V is TRBV27; 8 bases are a match to TRBD1. The sequencing input was blood. As DNA, the CDR3 is TGTACCAGCAGTTCAGGACAGGGCTATAGCAATCAGCCCCAGCATTTT. Amino acid sequence: CTSSSGQGYSNQPQHF.